Listed here are 25 T cell receptor beta chains from one sample, sequenced in a study of shared clonotypes between healthy human individuals (TCRdb year 2020). The library was generated by the immunoSEQ multiplex PCR assay. Here the immuneACCESS table is served through TCRdb, limited to in-frame sequences with V and J called. Missing clones are a known gap in these copies; in checked studies unresolved V genes cover under half, and the rest lacks a known reason. The sample includes some 200,000 clones, with about 93% observed a single time. The top ten clonotypes cover 0.067% of the sample. Sequencing was performed on naive CD4+ T cells sorted from blood. According to the study, the label for this sample's cell subset or site signals: CD45RA+ positively selected. These receptors came from a woman under 40 in good health.

This rearrangement joins TRBV5-1 to TRBJ1-2; 8 bases are a match to TRBD1. The V and J ends lost 4 bases and 1 base, in that order; junction bases with no gene match: 6. Germline-derived CDR1 and CDR2 are SGHRS and YFSETQ. The CDR3 covers 15 residues. CDR3: CASSLDRAFNYGYTF. DNA of the CDR3: TGCGCCAGCAGCCTGGACAGGGCATTTAACTATGGCTACACCTTC.

The CDR3 DNA follows: TGTGCCAGCAGTTCCCCCGGACGGAACACTGAAGCTTTCTTT. Translated, it gives CASSSPGRNTEAFF. This chain uses TRBV28 with TRBJ1-1, with no clear D. Per germline, CDR1 MDHEN and CDR2 SYDVKM. The V end lost 4 bases, the J end lost 1 base, and 10 bases lay between the germline ends. The CDR3 is 14 amino acids. Filled out from reference TRBV28 and TRBJ1-1, the complete variable domain reads DVKVTQSSRYLVKRTGEKVFLECVQDMDHENMFWYRQDPGLGLRLIYFSYDVKMKEKGDIPEGYSVSREKKERFSLILESASTNQTSMYLCASSSPGRNTEAFFGQGTRLTVV.

Here the CDR3 DNA reads TGTGCCAGCAGTGAGCTCCAGGGTTCTGGAAACACCATATATTTT. Translated: CASSELQGSGNTIYF. The chain recombines TRBV25-1 with TRBJ1-3; a weak D match, TRBD1 (5 bases). CDR3 length: 15 residues. Germline V lookup: CDR1 MGHDK, CDR2 SYGVNS. Trimming took 3 bases from V and 1 from J, leaving 10 bases between them.

This rearrangement joins TRBV7-4 to TRBJ1-1; D uncertain. V was trimmed by 5 bases and J by 8 bases, leaving 15 bases between them. CDR1 SGHVT and CDR2 SQSDAQ come from the germline V gene. This CDR3 contains 13 residues. The CDR3 reads CASSPEWGREAFF. Written as DNA, the CDR3 is TGTGCCAGCAGCCCCGAATGGGGTAGAGAAGCTTTCTTT.

This sequence joins TRBV19 and TRBJ1-5, with 8 bases that match TRBD1. V was clipped by 4 bases and J by 7 bases; unmatched bases: 15. Germline values: CDR1 LNHDA, CDR2 SQIVND (reference sequence). The CDR3 has 17 residues. CDR3: CASSSQWAGGAKQPQHF. CDR3 in DNA: TGTGCCAGTAGTAGTCAGTGGGCAGGGGGCGCGAAGCAGCCCCAGCATTTT.

V gene TRBV11-3 combines with J gene TRBJ2-5; D is perhaps TRBD1 (8 bases). Germline V gene data show CDR1 as SGHNT and CDR2 as YENEEA. Trimming cost V 4 bases and J 5 bases, with 20 bases left between them. The CDR3 has 16 residues. The CDR3 spells CASSSSPRGRGETQYF. CDR3 coding DNA: TGTGCCAGCAGCTCCTCACCCAGGGGGCGGGGGGAGACCCAGTACTTC.

The CDR3 DNA follows: TGTGCCAGCTCACCTTCCGGGACATCTAATGAGCAGTACTTC. This encodes CASSPSGTSNEQYF. This chain joins TRBV18 and TRBJ2-7, with a weak D call TRBD1 (6 bases). Germline V gives CDR1 KGHSH, CDR2 LQKENI. V was pared by 3 bases and J by 7 bases, with 16 bases between. The CDR3 consists of 14 residues.

This chain connects TRBV6-1 to TRBJ2-7, with D possibly being TRBD1 or TRBD2 (5 bases each). The CDR3 loop spans 15 amino acids. V lost 4 bases and J 0 bases, leaving 13 bases between the germline ends. Germline V gives CDR1 MNHNS, CDR2 SASEGT. The CDR3 nucleotides are TGTGCCAGCAGTGCCGGGGCATCTCTCTCCTACGAGCAGTACTTC. It encodes CASSAGASLSYEQYF.

The chain carries TRBV6-1 and TRBJ2-7; 9 nucleotides match TRBD1. Germline V gene data show CDR1 as MNHNS and CDR2 as SASEGT. The junction had 8 bases not matched to a gene; V was cut back by 5 bases and J by 3 bases. The CDR3 is 15 amino acids. The CDR3 region has the DNA TGTGCCAGCAGTCGACAGACAGGGGGTGGCTACGAGCAGTACTTC. This sequence encodes CASSRQTGGGYEQYF.

The rearrangement joins TRBV9 to TRBJ2-7, with D possibly called TRBD1 or TRBD2 (5 bases each). Germline CDR1 SGDLS, CDR2 YYNGEE. CDR3 length: 15 residues. V was shortened by 3 bases and J by 7 bases, with 20 bases between the two germline ends. The CDR3: CASSAGDALAGEQYF. CDR3 nucleotides: TGTGCCAGCAGCGCCGGGGACGCCCTTGCGGGTGAGCAGTACTTC.

V usage is TRBV29-1 and J usage is TRBJ2-5, with D hard to call. The germline V and J ends were trimmed by 4 bases and 2 bases, with 8 bases remaining between them. The CDR3 extends over 12 amino acids. Germline V CDR1 and CDR2: SQVTM, ANQGSEA. DNA for the CDR3: TGCAGCGTTGGAAGCCAGCAAGAGACCCAGTACTTC. It is translated as CSVGSQQETQYF.

This chain uses TRBV7-8 with TRBJ2-7; D might be TRBD1 (6 bases). CDR3 length equals 12 residues. From germline, CDR1 is SGHVS and CDR2 FQNEAQ. V lost 10 bases and J 2 bases, leaving 12 bases between the germline ends. The CDR3 nucleotides are TGTGCCACTTGGACAGACCCCTACGAGCAGTACTTC. It specifies CATWTDPYEQYF.

A single count supports this clone. The chain employs TRBV6-1 and TRBJ2-7; 11 positions match TRBD2. The CDR3 is made up of 18 amino acids. V lost 1 base and J lost 0; bases outside the gene matches: 8. Germline V gene sequence: CDR1 MNHNS, CDR2 SASEGT. CDR3: CASSEEGLAGGSSYEQYF. The DNA of the CDR3 is TGTGCCAGCAGTGAAGAAGGCCTAGCGGGGGGAAGCTCCTACGAGCAGTACTTC.

Only one count was recorded for this clone. The chain links TRBV27 to TRBJ2-1; TRBD1 matches at 8 bases. This CDR3 is built from 14 residues. The germline CDR1 and CDR2 sequences are MNHEY and SMNVEV (reference sequence). Trimming at V came to 0 bases and at J to 12 bases, leaving 7 bases not matched to a gene. The CDR3 sequence is CASSLSQGAVGQFF. The DNA of the CDR3 is TGTGCCAGCAGTTTATCCCAGGGGGCGGTGGGGCAGTTCTTC.

CDR3 sequence reads: CASSQKGRNPYEQYF. The CDR3 DNA is TGTGCCAGCAGCCAAAAGGGGCGGAACCCCTACGAGCAGTACTTC. This rearrangement joins TRBV4-2 to TRBJ2-5, with a weak D call TRBD1 (5 bases). The J call may be in error: the DNA end matches TRBJ2-7 better. The CDR3 length is 15 residues. Germline CDR1 and CDR2: LGHNA and YNFKEQ.

V and J are TRBV19 and TRBJ1-5, with 7 bases fitting TRBD1. Unmatched junction bases numbered 5, after V lost 6 bases and J lost 0 bases. The germline V gene has CDR1 LNHDA and CDR2 SQIVND (reference sequence). This CDR3 has 15 amino acids. The CDR3 loop is CASRPYRGSNQPQHF. The CDR3, as DNA: TGTGCCAGTAGACCTTACAGGGGTAGCAATCAGCCCCAGCATTTT.

The V gene is TRBV7-9, the J gene TRBJ1-1; a possible D gene is TRBD1 (6 bases). Germline CDR1 is SEHNR and CDR2 is FQNEAQ (reference sequence). Trimming removed 5 bases from V and 0 bases from J, with 13 bases in between. The CDR3 is 15 residues long. In DNA form, the CDR3 reads TGTGCCAGCAGCCCCCCCAGGGGAATGAACACTGAAGCTTTCTTT. As protein: CASSPPRGMNTEAFF.

The chain is built from TRBV10-2 and TRBJ2-7; 11 positions agree with TRBD2. The CDR3 consists of 15 residues. Unmatched junction bases numbered 4, after V lost 6 bases and J lost 0 bases. Germline V gene data show CDR1 as WSHSY and CDR2 as SAAADI. CDR3 coding DNA: TGCGCCAGCAGGATAGCGGGAGGGGGCTCCTACGAGCAGTACTTC. Protein sequence: CASRIAGGGSYEQYF.

This clone came up once. The chain uses TRBV29-1 and TRBJ1-1, with TRBD1 matching 11 bases. Germline CDR1 and CDR2: SQVTM and ANQGSEA. V lost 6 bases, J lost 10 bases, and 7 bases stayed unmatched. The CDR3 totals 12 residues. The CDR3 DNA is TGCAGCGTGGACAGGGGGCATTTTGTAGCTTTCTTT. This codes for CSVDRGHFVAFF.

This sequence joins TRBV6-5 and TRBJ2-2; D possibly corresponds to TRBD1 (6 bases). The CDR3 consists of 16 residues. From germline, CDR1 is MNHEY and CDR2 SVGAGI. V was clipped by 2 bases and J by 5 bases, with 15 bases between them. CDR3 DNA: TGTGCCAGCAGTTACAACACAGGGCTTTTAACCGGGGAGCTGTTTTTT. Protein sequence: CASSYNTGLLTGELFF.

The chain couples TRBV6-5 to TRBJ1-1; 9 positions match TRBD1. With V trimmed by 2 bases and J by 4 bases, 8 bases remained unmatched. This CDR3 spans 16 amino acids. Germline V gene data show CDR1 as MNHEY and CDR2 as SVGAGI. In DNA, the CDR3 is TGTGCCAGCAGTTACACCGGGACAGGGAAGGGCACTGAAGCTTTCTTT. Translating gives CASSYTGTGKGTEAFF.

The chain couples TRBV29-1 to TRBJ2-7, with D perhaps matching TRBD2 (6 bases). CDR1 is SQVTM and CDR2 is ANQGSEA in the germline V gene. This CDR3 is 13 amino acids long. Trimming took off 5 bases at V and 0 bases at J, with 11 bases between the two ends. The CDR3 reads CSVRGRGSYEQYF. DNA for the CDR3: TGCAGCGTTCGGGGGAGAGGCTCCTACGAGCAGTACTTC.

CDR3 sequence (DNA): TGTGCCAGCAGCGCCGGTGGACAGGGGAGGGGAGAGACCCAGTACTTC. This codes for CASSAGGQGRGETQYF. The chain couples TRBV9 to TRBJ2-5, with TRBD1 matching 9 bases. This CDR3 is built from 16 residues. The trim removed 3 bases at V and 4 bases at J, leaving 10 bases unmatched. Germline CDR1 SGDLS, CDR2 YYNGEE. The variable domain in full, completed from reference TRBV9 and TRBJ2-5, reads DSGVTQTPKHLITATGQRVTLRCSPRSGDLSVYWYQQSLDQGLQFLIQYYNGEERAKGNILERFSAQQFPDLHSELNLSSLELGDSALYFCASSAGGQGRGETQYFGPGTRLLVL.

The V gene is TRBV6-5, the J gene TRBJ1-4; D is undetermined. V was clipped by 10 bases and J by 5 bases, with 8 bases between them. Germline V gene sequence: CDR1 MNHEY, CDR2 SVGAGI. The CDR3 runs to 11 residues. CDR3 in amino acids: CATAKNEKLFF. CDR3 DNA sequence: TGTGCCACCGCAAAGAATGAAAAACTGTTTTTT.

There are a few counts of this clone. The V and J genes are TRBV11-2 and TRBJ1-5; a possible D gene is TRBD1 (5 bases). Trimming shortened V by 1 base and J by 5 bases, and 6 bases separated the two germline ends. CDR1 and CDR2 from the germline V gene are SGHAT and FQNNGV. The CDR3 loop spans 13 amino acids. The CDR3 sequence: CASSLGGDQPQHF. The DNA of the CDR3 is TGTGCCAGCAGCTTAGGGGGGGATCAGCCCCAGCATTTT.